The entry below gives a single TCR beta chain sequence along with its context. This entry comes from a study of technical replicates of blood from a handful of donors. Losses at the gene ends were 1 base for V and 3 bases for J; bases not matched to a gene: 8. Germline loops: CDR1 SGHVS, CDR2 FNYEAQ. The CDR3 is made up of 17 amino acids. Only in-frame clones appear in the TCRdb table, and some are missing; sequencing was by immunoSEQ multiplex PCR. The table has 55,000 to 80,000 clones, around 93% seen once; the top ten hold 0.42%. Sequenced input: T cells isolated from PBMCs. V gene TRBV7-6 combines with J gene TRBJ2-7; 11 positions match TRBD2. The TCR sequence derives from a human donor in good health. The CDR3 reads CASSLGPTSGAHYEQYF. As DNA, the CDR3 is TGTGCCAGCAGCTTAGGACCGACTAGCGGGGCCCACTACGAGCAGTACTTC.